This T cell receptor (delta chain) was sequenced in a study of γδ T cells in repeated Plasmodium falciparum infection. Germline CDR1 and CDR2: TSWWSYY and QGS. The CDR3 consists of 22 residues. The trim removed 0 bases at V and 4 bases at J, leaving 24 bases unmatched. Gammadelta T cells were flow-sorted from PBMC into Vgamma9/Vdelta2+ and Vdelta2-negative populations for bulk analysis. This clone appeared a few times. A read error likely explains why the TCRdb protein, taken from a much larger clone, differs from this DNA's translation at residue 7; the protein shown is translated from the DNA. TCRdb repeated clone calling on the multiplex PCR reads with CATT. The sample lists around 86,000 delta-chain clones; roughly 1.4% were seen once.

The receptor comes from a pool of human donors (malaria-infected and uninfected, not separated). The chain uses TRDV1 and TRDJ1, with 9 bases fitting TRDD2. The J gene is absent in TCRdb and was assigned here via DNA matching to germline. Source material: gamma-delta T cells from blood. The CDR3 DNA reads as TGTGCTCTTGGGGAACTGAGGAGGCCTTCCTACGTGACTGGGAGCCCTGGCGATAAACTCATCTTT. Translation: CALGELRRPSYVTGSPGDKLIF.